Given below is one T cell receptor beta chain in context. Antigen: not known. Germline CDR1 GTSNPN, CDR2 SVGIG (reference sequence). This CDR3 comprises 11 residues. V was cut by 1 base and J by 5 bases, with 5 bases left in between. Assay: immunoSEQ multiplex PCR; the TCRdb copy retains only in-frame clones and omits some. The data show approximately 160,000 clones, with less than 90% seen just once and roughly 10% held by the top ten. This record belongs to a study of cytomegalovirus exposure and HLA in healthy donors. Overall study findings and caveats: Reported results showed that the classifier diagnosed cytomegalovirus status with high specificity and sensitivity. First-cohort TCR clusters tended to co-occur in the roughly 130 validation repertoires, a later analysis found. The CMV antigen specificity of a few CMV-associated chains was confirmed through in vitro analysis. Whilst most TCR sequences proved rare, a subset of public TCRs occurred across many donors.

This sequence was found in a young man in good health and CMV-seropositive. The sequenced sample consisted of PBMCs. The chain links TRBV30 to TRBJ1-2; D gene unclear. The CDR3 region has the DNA TGTGCCTGGAGTGCCCTTTATGGCTACACCTTC. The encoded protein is CAWSALYGYTF.